The 15 T cell receptor beta chains presented below share a single source sample, sequenced in a study of technical replicates of blood from several donors (dated by TCRdb to the late 2010s). The library was obtained by the immunoSEQ multiplex PCR assay. This immuneACCESS table, as held by TCRdb, lists in-frame sequences with V and J called but not all clones. Of the missing ones, under half trace to an unresolved V gene in checked studies; the others have no known cause. For this sample the table gives tens of thousands of clones, of which approximately 80% were detected only once. Around 3.9% of the sample lies in the top ten. Material for sequencing was PBMCs. These receptors were collected from a human donor in good health. Some clones in this sample may be carry-over from other donors' samples.

The chain is built from TRBV18 and TRBJ2-3; 8 bases are shared with TRBD2. With V trimmed by 6 bases and J by 3 bases, 11 bases remained unmatched. Germline CDR1 and CDR2: KGHSH and LQKENI. The CDR3 is 16 amino acids. As DNA, the CDR3 is TGTGCCAGCTCCCCCTCGATCAGCGGGGGAACAGATACGCAGTATTTT. Translation gives CASSPSISGGTDTQYF.

The chain joins TRBV18 to TRBJ2-7; D possibly corresponds to TRBD1 (5 bases). V lost 3 bases to trimming and J lost 1 base, with 13 bases between them. CDR3 size: 15 residues. Germline assignment: CDR1 KGHSH and CDR2 LQKENI. The CDR3 loop reads CASSPRVQESYEQYF. CDR3 nucleotide sequence: TGTGCCAGCTCACCCCGAGTACAGGAGTCCTACGAGCAGTACTTC.

This clone occurred a few times. The genes are TRBV30 and TRBJ2-2; TRBD1 might be the D (6 bases). V was shortened by 2 bases and J by 4 bases, with 11 bases between the two germline ends. This CDR3 contains 14 residues. Germline V lookup: CDR1 GTSNPN, CDR2 SVGIG (reference sequence). CDR3 nucleotides: TGTGCCTGGAGTCAGGGACACTTCACCGGGGAGCTGTTTTTT. Its protein is CAWSQGHFTGELFF.

This clone was picked up one time. The chain combines TRBV13 with TRBJ2-3; 11 bases agree with TRBD2. After removal of 7 bases from V and 5 bases from J, the junction contained 5 bases not matched to a gene. Per germline, CDR1 PRHDT and CDR2 FYEKMQ (reference sequence). This CDR3 is 14 amino acids long. CDR3 DNA: TGTGCCAGCACCCCCGGACTAGCGGGAGATACGCAGTATTTT. Amino acid sequence: CASTPGLAGDTQYF.

V gene TRBV4-3 combines with J gene TRBJ2-4; 7 nucleotides line up with TRBD1. Germline CDR1 is LGHNA and CDR2 is YSLEER. This CDR3 spans 14 amino acids. V was clipped by 2 bases and J by 16 bases; unmatched bases: 14. CDR3 sequence (DNA): TGCGCCAGCAGCCAATTCCACAGGGGCCGCTACTTATACTTC. This encodes CASSQFHRGRYLYF.

This chain uses TRBV19 with TRBJ2-5; 10 bases fit TRBD2. J lost 5 bases, V lost 7 bases, and 10 bases had no gene match. Germline V gives CDR1 LNHDA, CDR2 SQIVND (reference sequence). The CDR3 length is 15 residues. CDR3 protein: CASTTASGGRETQYF. The CDR3 nucleotides read TGTGCCAGTACTACGGCTAGCGGGGGTAGGGAGACCCAGTACTTC.

The rearrangement uses TRBV4-3 and TRBJ2-2; maybe TRBD1 (5 bases). V gave up 4 bases and J gave up 6 bases, with 18 bases separating them. Germline CDR1 and CDR2: LGHNA and YSLEER. The CDR3 is made up of 16 amino acids. Written as DNA, the CDR3 is TGCGCCAGCAGCCCTACCGGACACTCCCCGTCCGGGGAGCTGTTTTTT. Its protein is CASSPTGHSPSGELFF.

There are a few counts of this clone. The V call is TRBV27, the J call TRBJ2-7; D remains ambiguous. The germline V and J ends were trimmed by 2 bases and 3 bases, with 11 bases remaining between them. The CDR3 has 14 amino acids. The germline CDR1 and CDR2 sequences are MNHEY and SMNVEV (reference sequence). This chain's CDR3 is CASSLDSSGYEQYF. CDR3 in DNA: TGTGCCAGCAGTTTAGATAGCTCTGGCTACGAGCAGTACTTC.

This chain links TRBV5-1 with TRBJ2-3, with 7 bases identical to TRBD2. V shed 5 bases, J shed 3 bases, and the junction held 3 bases outside the gene matches. Germline V gene lookup returns CDR1 SGHRS and CDR2 YFSETQ. This CDR3 comprises 13 residues. DNA for the CDR3: TGCGCCAGCAGTCACGGGGGGACAGATACGCAGTATTTT. Its translation is CASSHGGTDTQYF.

This clone was seen only a few times. This chain links TRBV9 with TRBJ2-1; 8 nucleotides line up with TRBD2. Germline V gene sequence: CDR1 SGDLS, CDR2 YYNGEE. V shed 0 bases and J 1 base; nucleotides not matched to a gene: 3. This CDR3 has 16 amino acids. The CDR3 bases are TGTGCCAGCAGCGTAGAAGCGGGAGTGTCCTACAATGAGCAGTTCTTC. This encodes CASSVEAGVSYNEQFF.

The count of this clone is one. J is TRBJ2-7 and V is TRBV7-9, with D possibly TRBD2 on 5 matching bases. Germline-derived CDR1 and CDR2 are SEHNR and FQNEAQ (reference sequence). The CDR3 extends over 14 amino acids. The V gene lost 7 bases and the J gene lost 4 bases, with 17 bases spanning the gap. CDR3 nucleotides: TGTGCCAGCACCTCGGGGATAGCATTATACGAGCAGTACTTC. As protein: CASTSGIALYEQYF.

V is TRBV2 and J is TRBJ2-2; 14 bases align to TRBD2. V shed 5 bases and J 6 bases; nucleotides not matched to a gene: 8. This CDR3 has 17 residues. Per the germline V gene, CDR1 is SNHLY and CDR2 is FYNNEI. This CDR3 reads CASSSLETSGGAGELFF. The CDR3 DNA reads as TGTGCCAGCAGTTCCCTTGAGACTAGCGGGGGGGCCGGGGAGCTGTTTTTT.

The gene calls are TRBV2 and TRBJ1-4; D not certain. Per germline, CDR1 SNHLY and CDR2 FYNNEI. This CDR3 comprises 18 residues. Trimming left V 2 bases short and J 0 bases short, with 16 bases between. The chain's CDR3 is CASSEIELRLATNEKLFF. The CDR3 bases are TGTGCCAGCAGTGAAATTGAGCTGAGGTTGGCAACTAATGAAAAACTGTTTTTT.

The V call is TRBV27, the J call TRBJ1-5; 7 positions match TRBD1. J was trimmed by 3 bases and V by 0 bases; bases with no gene match: 14. The CDR3 sequence is 19 residues long. The germline V gene has CDR1 MNHEY and CDR2 SMNVEV (reference sequence). Here the CDR3 reads CASSLSAPLRTGLNQPQHF. CDR3 coding DNA: TGTGCCAGCAGTTTATCTGCCCCATTAAGGACAGGACTCAATCAGCCCCAGCATTTT.

The V call is TRBV4-3, the J call TRBJ1-2; the match to TRBD1 covers 7 bases. CDR1 and CDR2 (germline): LGHNA, YSLEER. V dropped 1 base and J dropped 4; count of bases not matched to a gene: 0. The CDR3 length is 13 residues. The CDR3 DNA is TGCGCCAGCAGCCAAGGACAGGGCTATGGCTACACCTTC. It yields the protein CASSQGQGYGYTF.